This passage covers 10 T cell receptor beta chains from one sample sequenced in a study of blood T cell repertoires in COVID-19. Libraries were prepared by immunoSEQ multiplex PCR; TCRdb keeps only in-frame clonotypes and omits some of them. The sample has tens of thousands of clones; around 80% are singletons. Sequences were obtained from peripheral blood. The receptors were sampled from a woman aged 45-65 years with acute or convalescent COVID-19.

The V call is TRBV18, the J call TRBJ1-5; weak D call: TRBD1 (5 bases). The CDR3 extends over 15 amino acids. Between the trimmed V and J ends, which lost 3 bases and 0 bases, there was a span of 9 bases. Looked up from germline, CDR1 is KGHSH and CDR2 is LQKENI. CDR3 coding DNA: TGTGCCAGCTCACCGGACATTAGTAGCAATCAGCCCCAGCATTTT. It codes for CASSPDISSNQPQHF.

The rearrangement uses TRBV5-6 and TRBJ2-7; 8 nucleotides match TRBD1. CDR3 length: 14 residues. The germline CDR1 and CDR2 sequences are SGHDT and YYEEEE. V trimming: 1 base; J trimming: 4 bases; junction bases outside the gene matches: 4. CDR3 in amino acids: CASSLRQGAYEQYF. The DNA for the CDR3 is TGTGCCAGCAGCTTGAGGCAGGGGGCATACGAGCAGTACTTC.

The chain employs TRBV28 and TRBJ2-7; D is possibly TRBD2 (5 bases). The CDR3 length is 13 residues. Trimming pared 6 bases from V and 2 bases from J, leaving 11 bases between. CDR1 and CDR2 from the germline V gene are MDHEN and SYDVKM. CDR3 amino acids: CASRAGVPYEQYF. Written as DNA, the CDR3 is TGTGCCAGCAGGGCCGGGGTACCCTACGAGCAGTACTTC.

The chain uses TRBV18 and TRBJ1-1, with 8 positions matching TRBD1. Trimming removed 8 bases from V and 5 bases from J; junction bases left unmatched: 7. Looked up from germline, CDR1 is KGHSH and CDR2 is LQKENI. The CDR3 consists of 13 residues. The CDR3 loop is CASEPGGATEAFF. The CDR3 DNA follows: TGTGCCAGCGAGCCAGGGGGCGCGACTGAAGCTTTCTTT.

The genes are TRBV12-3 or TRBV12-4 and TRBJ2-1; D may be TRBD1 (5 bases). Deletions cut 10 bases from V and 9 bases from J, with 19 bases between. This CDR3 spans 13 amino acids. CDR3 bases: TGTGCCATCCAGGGTAGGTCGGTGAGTGAGCAGTTCTTC. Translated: CAIQGRSVSEQFF.

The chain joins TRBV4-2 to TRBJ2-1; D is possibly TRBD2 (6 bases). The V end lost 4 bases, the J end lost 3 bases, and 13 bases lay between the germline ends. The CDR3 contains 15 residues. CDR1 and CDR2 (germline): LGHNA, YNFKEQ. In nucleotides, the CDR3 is TGTGCCAGCAGCCCCCGGGAGTTGGACTACAATGAGCAGTTCTTC. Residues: CASSPRELDYNEQFF.

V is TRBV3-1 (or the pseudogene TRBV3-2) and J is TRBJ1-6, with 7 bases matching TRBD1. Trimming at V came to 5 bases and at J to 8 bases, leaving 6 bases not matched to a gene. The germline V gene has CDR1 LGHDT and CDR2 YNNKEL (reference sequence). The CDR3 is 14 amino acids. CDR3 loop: CASSTFTGDSPLHF. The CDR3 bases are TGTGCCAGCAGCACATTTACAGGGGATTCACCCCTCCACTTT.

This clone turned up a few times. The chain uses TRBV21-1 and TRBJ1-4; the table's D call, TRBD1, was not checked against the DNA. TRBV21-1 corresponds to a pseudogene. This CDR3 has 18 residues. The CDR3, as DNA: TGTGCAACCACGATAAAGGTCGCAGGGCCCGAGCCTAATGAAAAACTGTTTTTT. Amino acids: CATTIKVAGPEPNEKLFF.

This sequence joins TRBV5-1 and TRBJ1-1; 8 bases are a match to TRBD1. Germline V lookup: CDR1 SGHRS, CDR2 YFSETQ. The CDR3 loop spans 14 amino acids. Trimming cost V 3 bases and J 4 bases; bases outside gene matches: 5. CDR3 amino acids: CASSSTGEVTEAFF. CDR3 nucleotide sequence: TGCGCCAGCAGCTCGACAGGGGAAGTCACTGAAGCTTTCTTT. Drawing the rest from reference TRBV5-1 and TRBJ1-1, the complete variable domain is KAGVTQTPRYLIKTRGQQVTLSCSPISGHRSVSWYQQTPGQGLQFLFEYFSETQRNKGNFPGRFSGRQFSNSRSEMNVSTLELGDSALYLCASSSTGEVTEAFFGQGTRLTVV.

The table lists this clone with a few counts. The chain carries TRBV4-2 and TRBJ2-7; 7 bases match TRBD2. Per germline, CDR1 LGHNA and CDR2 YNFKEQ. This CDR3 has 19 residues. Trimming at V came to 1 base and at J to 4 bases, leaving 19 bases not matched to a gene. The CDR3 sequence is CASSQVADSGTTRPYEQYF. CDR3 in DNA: TGTGCCAGCAGCCAAGTGGCAGATTCCGGGACTACACGACCTTACGAGCAGTACTTC.